This is a list of T cell receptor beta chains from one sample in a study of T-cell memory formation after mild COVID-19. From the 5' RACE reads, TCRdb called clonotypes with MiXCR, one entry per CDR3 protein. Of 450,000 to 650,000 distinct CDR3 sequences in the sample, about a sixth are singletons; the top ten hold around 12%. The sample consisted of PBMCs or a T cell subset sorted from them (not recorded which). The receptors stem from an adult woman who had mild COVID-19 (a few samples of this study predate the infection). Cell type and time point are not known. CDR3s include the opening cysteine and the closing phenylalanine or tryptophan. D genes are given only for firm matches. Expanded clones are given a class, and other clones once, few, many or no size at all.

TRBJ2-3	TRBD2	TRBV7-2	many	CASSSIAGGGTDTQYF	TGTGCCAGCAGCTCCATAGCGGGGGGAGGAACAGATACGCAGTATTTT
TRBJ1-1	TRBD1	TRBV7-9	many	CASSPTGASEAFF	TGTGCCAGCAGCCCAACAGGGGCGAGTGAAGCTTTCTTT
TRBJ2-5	TRBD2	TRBV7-8	few	CASSLFGTSGGVGETQYF	TGTGCCAGCAGCTTATTTGGGACTAGCGGCGGAGTGGGGGAGACCCAGTACTTC
TRBJ2-1	-	TRBV12-3/TRBV12-4	many	CASTFTGALYNEQFF	TGTGCCAGCACCTTTACCGGGGCCCTCTACAATGAGCAGTTCTTC
TRBJ1-2	-	TRBV6-6	-	CASSRKDRPPIYGYTF	TGTGCCAGCAGTCGGAAGGACAGACCACCGATTTATGGCTACACCTTC
TRBJ1-3	-	TRBV20-1	few	CSAYWSENTIYF	TGCAGTGCTTATTGGTCGGAAAACACCATATATTTT
TRBJ2-1	TRBD2	TRBV6-5	few	CASTPTSGSGEQFF	TGTGCCAGCACCCCGACTAGCGGGAGCGGTGAGCAGTTCTTC
TRBJ1-6	-	TRBV20-1	few	CSARWGGPSSPLHF	TGCAGTGCTAGATGGGGGGGCCCTTCTTCACCCCTCCACTTT
TRBJ2-1	-	TRBV10-3	-	CAISDPRFSGDEQFF	TGTGCCATCAGTGATCCCAGATTCTCCGGGGATGAGCAGTTCTTC
TRBJ2-5	TRBD1	TRBV4-2	few	CASSPGTGGEETQYF	TGTGCCAGCAGCCCCGGGACAGGTGGGGAAGAGACCCAGTACTTC
TRBJ2-7	-	TRBV20-1	-	CSARDSLGQLSAYEQYF	TGCAGTGCTAGAGATAGCTTAGGGCAGCTGAGCGCCTACGAGCAGTACTTC
TRBJ2-5	TRBD2	TRBV7-6	-	CASSFGSSGSEETQYF	TGTGCCAGCAGCTTTGGTTCTAGCGGGAGCGAGGAGACCCAGTACTTC
TRBJ1-2	-	TRBV5-6	-	CASSLAPGHSYGYTF	TGTGCCAGCAGCTTGGCCCCAGGCCACAGCTATGGCTACACCTTC
TRBJ2-1	TRBD1	TRBV6-6	-	CASGKGASINEQFF	TGTGCCAGCGGGAAGGGGGCATCTATCAATGAGCAGTTCTTC
TRBJ1-1	TRBD1	TRBV2	-	CASSARQGANTEAFF	TGTGCCAGCAGTGCGAGACAGGGGGCGAACACTGAAGCTTTCTTT
TRBJ2-1	TRBD2	TRBV20-1	few	CSARASGGALDNEQFF	TGCAGTGCTAGAGCCAGCGGGGGGGCCCTGGACAATGAGCAGTTCTTC
TRBJ2-1	-	TRBV3-1	-	CASSQVFVDEQFF	TGTGCCAGCAGCCAAGTCTTCGTGGATGAGCAGTTCTTC
TRBJ2-4	-	TRBV5-5	-	CASSLAPGGEQNIQYF	TGTGCCAGCAGCTTGGCCCCGGGGGGCGAACAAAACATTCAGTACTTC
TRBJ2-7	-	TRBV20-1	few	CSARGSGPWVYEQYF	TGCAGTGCTAGGGGCAGCGGTCCTTGGGTCTACGAGCAGTACTTC
TRBJ2-4	-	TRBV28	-	CASSSGMEAKNIQYF	TGTGCCAGCAGTTCTGGGATGGAGGCCAAAAACATTCAGTACTTC
TRBJ2-7	TRBD1	TRBV5-1	-	CASSLLPTGLYEQYF	TGCGCCAGCAGCTTGCTTCCGACAGGGCTATACGAGCAGTACTTC
TRBJ1-2	TRBD1	TRBV24-1	-	CATRGTGDVSGYTF	TGTGCCACCAGGGGGACAGGGGATGTTAGTGGCTACACCTTC
TRBJ2-1	-	TRBV3-1	few	CASSQVKGEEQFF	TGTGCCAGCAGCCAAGTTAAAGGGGAAGAGCAGTTCTTC
TRBJ2-5	-	TRBV5-1	-	CASSLVVRETQYF	TGCGCCAGCAGCTTGGTGGTCCGGGAGACCCAGTACTTC
TRBJ2-7	TRBD2	TRBV12-3/TRBV12-4	few	CASSLGLAGSGYEQYF	TGTGCCAGCAGTCTGGGACTAGCGGGATCTGGCTACGAGCAGTACTTC
TRBJ2-5	TRBD1	TRBV7-9	few	CASSFPSGQKETQYF	TGTGCCAGCAGCTTCCCCTCGGGACAGAAAGAGACCCAGTACTTC
TRBJ2-7	-	TRBV5-1	few	CASSYYEEQYF	TGCGCCAGCAGCTACTATGAGGAGCAGTACTTC
TRBJ2-5	-	TRBV2	many	CASSELETQYF	TGTGCCAGCAGTGAACTGGAGACCCAGTACTTC
TRBJ1-2	TRBD1	TRBV24-1	-	CATSDRGTDGYGYTF	TGTGCCACCAGTGACCGAGGGACAGACGGCTATGGCTACACCTTC
TRBJ2-1	-	TRBV5-1	few	CASSHIKGGARYNEQFF	TGCGCCAGCAGCCATATCAAAGGGGGGGCGCGGTACAATGAGCAGTTCTTC
TRBJ1-6	-	TRBV27	few	CASSSITGGLHF	TGTGCCAGCAGTTCCATCACCGGGGGCCTCCACTTT
TRBJ2-3	TRBD2	TRBV7-9	-	CASSLRGGGTDTQYF	TGTGCCAGCAGCTTACGGGGGGGAGGCACAGATACGCAGTATTTT
TRBJ2-1	-	TRBV11-2	-	CASSPWTKAQYEQFF	TGTGCCAGCAGCCCCTGGACCAAAGCCCAATATGAGCAGTTCTTC
TRBJ2-1	TRBD2	TRBV3-1	many	CASSQDVQASGRSEQFF	TGTGCCAGCAGCCAAGATGTACAGGCTAGCGGGAGGAGTGAGCAGTTCTTC
TRBJ2-1	-	TRBV6-6	-	CASSYSAANNEQFF	TGTGCCAGCAGTTACTCGGCAGCCAACAATGAGCAGTTCTTC
TRBJ2-3	-	TRBV4-3	-	CASSLYRGSTDTQYF	TGCGCCAGCAGCCTCTACCGGGGTAGCACAGATACGCAGTATTTT